This TCR beta chain was found in a study of naive and memory T cell subsets. Study outcomes and limitations: In CD4 and CD8 cells, diversity dropped from naive through EMRA.

CD8 T cells were positively selected from what remained after CD4 positive selection. Cells stained for CD3, CD4, CD8, CD45RA, CD27 and viability were sorted into four CD45RA/CD27 subsets. With 4 bases removed from V and 3 bases from J, the gap between germline ends came to 13 bases. Germline assignment: CDR1 LGHDT and CDR2 YNNKEL (reference sequence). The CDR3 is made up of 14 amino acids. Concerning this clonotype itself: The antigen is not known.

Both TRBC1 and TRBC2 were covered by a beta constant-region primer of two equimolar oligonucleotides. Four rounds of PCR amplified the ligated cDNA using nested alpha and beta constant-region primers plus SP2. An oligonucleotide with the SP2 primer and a 12-nucleotide UMI was ligated to the cDNA 3' end. TCRdb re-analysed the UMI-ligation and nested PCR reads in MiXCR, keeping a single row per CDR3 protein. This table has 130,000 or so distinct CDR3 sequences, over 30% appearing once. Sequencing used central memory CD4+ T cells from blood. The chain is built from TRBV3-1 and TRBJ2-7, with D possibly called TRBD1 or TRBD2 (5 bases each). The sequence was collected from a human donor in good health. The CDR3 DNA reads TGTGCCAGCAGCCCTTCCCGGGACCTCTACGAGCAGTACTTC. Translated: CASSPSRDLYEQYF.